This TCR beta chain came from a study of T cell repertoires in cytomegalovirus infection. This clonotype has a handful of counts. Its antigen is as yet unknown. CDR1 is SGHAT, CDR2 FQNNGV, per germline. This CDR3 is built from 10 residues. V was trimmed by 3 bases and J by 5 bases, leaving 1 base between them. Using its own MiXCR run on the reads, TCRdb lists one record per CDR3 protein. The sample contains about 52,000 distinct CDR3 sequences, roughly 20% of which appear only once. The TCR sequence derives from a human donor in good health (CMV status not recorded). Some clones in this sample may be carry-over from other donors' samples. The rearrangement joins TRBV11-2 to TRBJ1-1, with D unclear. This specimen was CD8+ T cells from cultured PBMCs, taken from culture after CMV antigen stimulation. The CDR3 nucleotides are TGTGCCAGCAGCTTGACTGAAGCTTTCTTT. Its translation is CASSLTEAFF.